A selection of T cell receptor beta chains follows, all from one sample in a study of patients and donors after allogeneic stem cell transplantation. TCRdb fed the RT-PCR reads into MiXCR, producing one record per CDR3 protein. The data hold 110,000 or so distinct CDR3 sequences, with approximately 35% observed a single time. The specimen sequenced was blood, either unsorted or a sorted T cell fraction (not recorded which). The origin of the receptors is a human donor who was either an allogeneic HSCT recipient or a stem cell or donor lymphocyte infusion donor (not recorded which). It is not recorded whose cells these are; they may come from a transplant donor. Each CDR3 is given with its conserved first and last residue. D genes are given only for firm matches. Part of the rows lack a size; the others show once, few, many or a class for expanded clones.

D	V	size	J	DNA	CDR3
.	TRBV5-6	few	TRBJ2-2	TGTGCCAGCAGCTTAATGGGCACCGGGGAGCTGTTTTTT	CASSLMGTGELFF
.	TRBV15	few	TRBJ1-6	TGTGCCACCAGCAGAGATGGGGGCGGGTATTCACCCCTCCACTTT	CATSRDGGGYSPLHF
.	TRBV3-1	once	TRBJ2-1	TGTGCCAGCAGCCAATGGACGAGCTCCTACAATGAGCAGTTCTTC	CASSQWTSSYNEQFF
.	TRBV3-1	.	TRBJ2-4	TGTGCCAGCAGCCAAGAAGTCCCCGGGAAAAACATTCAGTACTTC	CASSQEVPGKNIQYF
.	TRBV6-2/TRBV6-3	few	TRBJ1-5	TGTGCCAGCAGTTATATGGATCTAAGCAATCAGCCCCAGCATTTT	CASSYMDLSNQPQHF
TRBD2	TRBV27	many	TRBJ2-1	TGTGCCAGCAGTTTCGGGACTAGCGGGAGGAGGAATGAGCAGTTCTTC	CASSFGTSGRRNEQFF
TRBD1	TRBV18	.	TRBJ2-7	TGTGCCAGCTCACGGGACAGCCGCTACGAGCAGTACTTC	CASSRDSRYEQYF
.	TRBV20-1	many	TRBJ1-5	TGCAGTGCTAGGAGGACGGACTATAGCAATCAGCCCCAGCATTTT	CSARRTDYSNQPQHF
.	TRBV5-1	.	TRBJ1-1	TGCGCCAGCAGCTTGGCCGTGGGGAGAAACACTGAAGCTTTCTTT	CASSLAVGRNTEAFF
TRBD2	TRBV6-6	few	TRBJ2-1	TGTGCCAGCAGTTACTCGAGGGCGGGAGGGTCCTACAATGAGCAGTTCTTC	CASSYSRAGGSYNEQFF
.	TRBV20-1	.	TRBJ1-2	TGCAGTGCTTTCCGGCCTCTTGCATACTATGGCTACACCTTC	CSAFRPLAYYGYTF
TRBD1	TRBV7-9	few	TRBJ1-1	TGTGCCAGCAGCTCACTTAAATGGGACAGGGAGAACACTGAAGCTTTCTTT	CASSSLKWDRENTEAFF
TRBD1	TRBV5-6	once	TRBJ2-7	TGTGCCAGCAGCATGGGGATCCCGGGACAGGGGTACGAGCAGTACTTC	CASSMGIPGQGYEQYF
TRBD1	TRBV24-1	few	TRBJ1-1	TGTGCCACCAGTGACTCCGGGATAGGGGGCGCGTCTTTCTTT	CATSDSGIGGASFF
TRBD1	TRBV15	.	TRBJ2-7	TGTGCCACCAGCAGAGAATCCGGGACAGGGAGCTCCTACGAGCAGTACTTC	CATSRESGTGSSYEQYF
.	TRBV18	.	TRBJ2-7	TGTGCCAGCTCACCATCTCCGACGGGTACCTACGAGCAGTACTTC	CASSPSPTGTYEQYF
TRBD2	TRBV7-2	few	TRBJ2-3	TGTGCCAGCAGCTTCACCAGGGGGACTAGCGGGAGAGGGAGCACAGATACGCAGTATTTT	CASSFTRGTSGRGSTDTQYF
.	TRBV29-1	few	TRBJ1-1	TGCAGCGGTTCTCGGGACACTCATGAAGCTTTCTTT	CSGSRDTHEAFF
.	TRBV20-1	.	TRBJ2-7	TGCAGTGCACCCGGGATAGCGGCCTACGAGCAGTACTTC	CSAPGIAAYEQYF
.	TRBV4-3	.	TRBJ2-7	TGCGCCAGCAGCCAAGTTTGGGCGGGCGAGCAGTACTTC	CASSQVWAGEQYF
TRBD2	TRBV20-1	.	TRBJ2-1	TGCAGTGCTAGGACCCTTAGCGGGAGATCCTACAATGAGCAGTTCTTC	CSARTLSGRSYNEQFF
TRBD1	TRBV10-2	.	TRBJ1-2	TGCGCCAGTTCGGACAGGGGGCTTTCATCTAATGGCTACACCTTC	CASSDRGLSSNGYTF
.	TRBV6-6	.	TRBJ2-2	TGTGCCTGCTCCCTTAGGGGGGACACCGGGGAGCTGTTTTTT	CACSLRGDTGELFF
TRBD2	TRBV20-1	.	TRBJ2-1	TGCAGTGCTACCGACCCCACTAGCGGGAGATTGGATGAGCAGTTCTTC	CSATDPTSGRLDEQFF
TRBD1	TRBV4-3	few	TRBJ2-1	TGCGCCAGCAGCCAAGGTGACAGGGGGTGGGTTGAGCAGTTCTTC	CASSQGDRGWVEQFF
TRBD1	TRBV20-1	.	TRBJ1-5	TGCAGTGCTCCAACAAGCCTAGGAAGGGGGCTTAATACGCCCCAGCATTTT	CSAPTSLGRGLNTPQHF
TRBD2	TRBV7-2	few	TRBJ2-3	TGTGCCAGCAGCTTAACCCGACTAGCGGCCACAGATACGCAGTATTTT	CASSLTRLAATDTQYF
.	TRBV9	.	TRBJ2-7	TGTGCCAGCAGCGTAGGGGCAACCTACGAGCAGTACTTC	CASSVGATYEQYF
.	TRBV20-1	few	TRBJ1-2	TGCAGTGCTAGAAAAGGACAGTCCTATGGCTACACCTTC	CSARKGQSYGYTF
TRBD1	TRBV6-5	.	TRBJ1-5	TGTGCCAGCAGTATCAGACAGGGACCTATTCAGCCCCAGCATTTT	CASSIRQGPIQPQHF
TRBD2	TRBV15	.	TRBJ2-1	TGTGCCACCAGCAGAGATGGGGGACTAGTGAGTGAGCAGTTCTTC	CATSRDGGLVSEQFF
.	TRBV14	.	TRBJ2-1	TGTGCCAGCAGCCACCTAGGTCCCTACAATGAGCAGTTCTTC	CASSHLGPYNEQFF
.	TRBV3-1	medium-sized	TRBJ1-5	TGTGCCAGCAGCCAAGAAGGAGTCCATCAGCCCCAGCATTTT	CASSQEGVHQPQHF
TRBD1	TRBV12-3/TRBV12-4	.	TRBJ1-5	TGTGCCAGCAGGATAGGACAGGGGGGCAATCAGCCCCAGCATTTT	CASRIGQGGNQPQHF
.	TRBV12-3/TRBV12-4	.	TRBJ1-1	TGTGCCAGCAGCTATCGTACTGAAGCTTTCTTT	CASSYRTEAFF
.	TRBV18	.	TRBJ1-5	TGTGCCAGCTCACTACAAGGTGTTAGTAATCAGCCCCAGCATTTT	CASSLQGVSNQPQHF
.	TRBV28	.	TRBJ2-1	TGTGCCAGCAGTCCGGGGGGCACCGCGGGGTCCTACAATGAGCAGTTCTTC	CASSPGGTAGSYNEQFF
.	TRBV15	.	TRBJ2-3	TGTGCCACCAGCAGAGATGGCACAGATACGCAGTATTTT	CATSRDGTDTQYF
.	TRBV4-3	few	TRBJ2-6	TGCGCCAGCAGCCAAGAAGGGCCGATCTCTGGGGCCAACGTCCTGACTTTC	CASSQEGPISGANVLTF
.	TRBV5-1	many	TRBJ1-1	TGCGCCAGCAGCTTAACGGTGAACACTGAAGCTTTCTTT	CASSLTVNTEAFF
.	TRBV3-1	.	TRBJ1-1	TGTGCCAGCAGCCAAAGGGGGGGTACTGAAGCTTTCTTT	CASSQRGGTEAFF
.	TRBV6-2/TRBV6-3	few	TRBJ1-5	TGTGCCAGCAGTTACCTGGGTAGGAACAATCAGCCCCAGCATTTT	CASSYLGRNNQPQHF
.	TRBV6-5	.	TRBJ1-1	TGTGCCAGCAGTTCTCAGGCCATGAACACTGAAGCTTTCTTT	CASSSQAMNTEAFF
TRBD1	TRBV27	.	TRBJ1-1	TGTGCCAGCAGTTTCCACCGGGACAGGAGAGAAGCTTTCTTT	CASSFHRDRREAFF
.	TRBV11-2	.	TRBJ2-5	TGTGCCAGCAGCTTAACCGCCGGGACCCCGCTCCAGACCCAGTACTTC	CASSLTAGTPLQTQYF
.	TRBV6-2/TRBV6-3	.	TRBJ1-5	TGTGCCAGCAGTTATAATAGACGGCTCAATCAGCCCCAGCATTTT	CASSYNRRLNQPQHF
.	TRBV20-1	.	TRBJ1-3	TGCAGTGCCAGCACGGGAGGTGGAAACACCATATATTTT	CSASTGGGNTIYF
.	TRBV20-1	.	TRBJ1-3	TGCAGTGCTAGAGGTGGAAACACCATATATTTT	CSARGGNTIYF
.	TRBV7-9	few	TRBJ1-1	TGTGCCAGCAGCTTTATCAGGGCTACGACTGAAGCTTTCTTT	CASSFIRATTEAFF
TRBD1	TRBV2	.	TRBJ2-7	TGTGCCAGCAGAACGACAGGGGGAAACTACGAGCAGTACTTC	CASRTTGGNYEQYF
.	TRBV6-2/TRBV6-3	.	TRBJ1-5	TGTGCCAGCAGTTACTCAGGCCCCAGAGGGAATCAGCCCCAGCATTTT	CASSYSGPRGNQPQHF
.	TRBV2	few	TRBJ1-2	TGTGCCAGCAGCAGAAACAGGAGACCTTATGGCTACACCTTC	CASSRNRRPYGYTF
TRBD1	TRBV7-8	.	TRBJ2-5	TGTGCCAGCAGCTTATGGGACAGACTGCAAGAGACCCAGTACTTC	CASSLWDRLQETQYF
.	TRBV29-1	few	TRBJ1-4	TGCAGCGGGCGGGACGGTAATAATGAAAAACTGTTTTTT	CSGRDGNNEKLFF
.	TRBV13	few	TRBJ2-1	TGTGCCAGCAGCCTGCGAGGGGAGAAGGATGAGCAGTTCTTC	CASSLRGEKDEQFF
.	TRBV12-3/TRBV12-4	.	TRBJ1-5	TGTGCCAGCAGAGACGGACAGATCAATCAGCCCCAGCATTTT	CASRDGQINQPQHF
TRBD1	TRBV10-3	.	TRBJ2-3	TGTGCCATCAGCCCGGGACAGACCACAGATACGCAGTATTTT	CAISPGQTTDTQYF
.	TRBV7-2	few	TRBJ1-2	TGTGCCAGCAGCCCGGGACGGAACTATGGCTACACCTTC	CASSPGRNYGYTF
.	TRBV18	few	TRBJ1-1	TGTGCCAGCTCACCGACCATTAAGACTGAAGCTTTCTTT	CASSPTIKTEAFF